The 16 T cell receptor beta chains below come from one sample, sequenced in a study of siplizumab effects on memory and regulatory T cells. Some clones are missing from TCRdb's copy, which holds only in-frame ones; the method was immunoSEQ multiplex PCR. The repertoire holds some 56,000 clones, just over 95% seen once, with about 1% in the top ten. Input material: naive CD8+ T cells sorted from blood. All receptors derive from a human donor in good health.

The chain recombines TRBV7-3 with TRBJ2-3; 8 nucleotides line up with TRBD2. CDR3 length equals 16 residues. The germline gives CDR1 SGHTA, CDR2 FQGTGA. The V gene end was trimmed by 2 bases and the J gene end by 1 base; junction bases not matched to a gene: 5. CDR3 loop: CASSLGLAGGTDTQYF. Here the CDR3 DNA reads TGTGCCAGCAGCTTAGGACTAGCAGGGGGCACAGATACGCAGTATTTT.

The chain has TRBV5-8 and TRBJ1-3; no reliable D call. The V gene lost 4 bases and the J gene lost 4 bases, with 18 bases spanning the gap. The germline gives CDR1 SGHTS, CDR2 YDEGEE. The CDR3 length is 16 residues. CDR3 in DNA: TGTGCCAGCAGCCCGCGAGGACGGACCTCGGGAAACACCATATATTTT. It is translated as CASSPRGRTSGNTIYF.

The gene calls are TRBV4-1 and TRBJ1-1; D gene ambiguous. This CDR3 has 13 amino acids. Germline CDR1 and CDR2: MGHRA and YSYEKL. V was trimmed by 4 bases and J by 3 bases, leaving 9 bases between them. In nucleotides, the CDR3 is TGCGCCAGCAGCCTAACAGCCTACACTGAAGCTTTCTTT. This encodes CASSLTAYTEAFF.

This chain connects TRBV27 to TRBJ2-1; D may be TRBD2 (6 bases). V lost 5 bases and J lost 0, with 11 bases in between. CDR1 and CDR2 (germline): MNHEY, SMNVEV (reference sequence). This CDR3 region has 15 residues. The CDR3 DNA is TGTGCCAGCAGTCTTGCGGGGAGCTCCTACAATGAGCAGTTCTTC. This codes for CASSLAGSSYNEQFF.

CDR3 sequence (DNA): TGTGCCAGCAGCGTAGCGGGCAGAAACACTGAAGCTTTCTTT. It translates to CASSVAGRNTEAFF. The V gene is TRBV9, the J gene TRBJ1-1; D gene unclear. CDR1 SGDLS and CDR2 YYNGEE come from the germline V gene. V was cut by 0 bases and J by 2 bases, with 8 bases left in between. This CDR3 is 14 amino acids long.

The V call is TRBV6-6, the J call TRBJ2-7; D possibly uses TRBD1 or TRBD2 (5 bases each). The CDR3 length is 11 residues. Trimming stripped 6 bases from V and 5 bases from J, with 8 bases between. Germline CDR1 is MNHNY and CDR2 is SVGAGI (reference sequence). In DNA, the CDR3 is TGTGCCAGCAGACTGGGGGACGAGCAGTACTTC. Amino acids: CASRLGDEQYF.

This clone is a singleton in its sample. The V call is TRBV5-5, the J call TRBJ2-7; D call uncertain. The CDR3 has 11 residues. Between the trimmed V and J ends, which lost 0 bases and 7 bases, there was a span of 5 bases. Per germline, CDR1 SGHKS and CDR2 YYEKEE (reference sequence). CDR3 region: CASSLGREQYF. As DNA, the CDR3 is TGTGCCAGCAGCTTGGGTCGGGAGCAGTACTTC.

The rearrangement links TRBV4-2 to TRBJ2-5; 7 bases line up with TRBD1. There are 15 residues in the CDR3. V was pared by 2 bases and J by 3 bases, with 6 bases of the junction left unmatched. In germline, CDR1 is LGHNA, CDR2 YNFKEQ. CDR3 nucleotides: TGTGCCAGCAGCCAATGGACCGGGACAGAAGAGACCCAGTACTTC. Translation: CASSQWTGTEETQYF.

The V call is TRBV18, the J call TRBJ2-7; D possibly uses TRBD1 or TRBD2 (5 bases each). V was trimmed by 2 bases and J by 1 base, leaving 12 bases between them. Germline V gene sequence: CDR1 KGHSH, CDR2 LQKENI. The CDR3 loop spans 15 amino acids. The CDR3 spells CASSPEGIESYEQYF. DNA for the CDR3: TGTGCCAGCTCACCAGAGGGGATCGAATCCTACGAGCAGTACTTC. The variable domain in full, with the rest retrieved from reference TRBV18 and TRBJ2-7, is NAGVMQNPRHLVRRRGQEARLRCSPMKGHSHVYWYRQLPEEGLKFMVYLQKENIIDESGMPKERFSAEFPKEGPSILRIQQVVRGDSAAYFCASSPEGIESYEQYFGPGTRLTVT.

The gene calls are TRBV6-6 and TRBJ2-1; D unclear. This CDR3 is built from 12 residues. With 7 bases removed from V and 6 bases from J, the gap between germline ends came to 10 bases. Germline V gives CDR1 MNHNY, CDR2 SVGAGI (reference sequence). The CDR3 DNA reads as TGTGCCAGCATTACCAACCTCAATGAGCAGTTCTTC. Translated, it gives CASITNLNEQFF.

The chain links TRBV7-6 to TRBJ1-4; D unresolved. This CDR3 is built from 16 residues. Trimming shortened V by 3 bases and J by 6 bases, and 17 bases separated the two germline ends. Germline CDR1 SGHVS, CDR2 FNYEAQ. The CDR3 loop reads CASSFLEKDVDEKLFF. The CDR3 DNA reads TGTGCCAGCAGCTTCTTGGAGAAAGACGTGGATGAAAAACTGTTTTTT.

The rearrangement links TRBV4-1 to TRBJ2-7; D unresolved. Trimming took 1 base from V and 7 from J, leaving 14 bases between them. This CDR3 is built from 14 residues. The germline CDR1 and CDR2 sequences are MGHRA and YSYEKL. The CDR3 DNA sequence: TGCGCCAGCAGCCAAGGGCGAAATTTGGGAGAGCAGTACTTC. It specifies CASSQGRNLGEQYF.

V is TRBV6-5 and J is TRBJ2-1; no definite D call. Germline-derived CDR1 and CDR2 are MNHEY and SVGAGI. The V gene lost 5 bases and the J gene lost 7 bases, with 9 bases spanning the gap. The CDR3 has 12 residues. This chain's CDR3 is CASSTRGNEQFF. The CDR3 coding sequence is TGTGCCAGCAGTACCCGAGGAAATGAGCAGTTCTTC.

The V call is TRBV28, the J call TRBJ1-1; no clear D gene. Germline V gives CDR1 MDHEN, CDR2 SYDVKM. Trimming took off 6 bases at V and 10 bases at J, with 15 bases between the two ends. CDR3 length: 12 amino acids. The CDR3 DNA sequence: TGTGCCAGCAGAGATCCGGGTGGAACAGCTTTCTTT. Protein sequence: CASRDPGGTAFF.

This chain uses TRBV9 with TRBJ2-2, with a tentative D call TRBD2 (5 bases). This CDR3 region has 14 residues. Germline CDR1 SGDLS, CDR2 YYNGEE. Trimming pared 3 bases from V and 4 bases from J, leaving 10 bases between. The CDR3 nucleotides read TGTGCCAGCAGCGCGGCGGGCGGCACCGGGGAGCTGTTTTTT. Translating gives CASSAAGGTGELFF.

The chain links TRBV5-1 to TRBJ2-1; D might be TRBD2 (6 bases). Germline V CDR1 and CDR2: SGHRS, YFSETQ. The CDR3 extends over 13 amino acids. V was cut by 0 bases and J by 9 bases, with 10 bases left in between. The CDR3 loop reads CASSLGLDREQFF. The CDR3 region has the DNA TGCGCCAGCAGCTTGGGACTAGACCGTGAGCAGTTCTTC.